This T cell receptor (beta chain) was documented in a study of blood T cell repertoires in COVID-19. Study background: In each case, the material was cDNA or gDNA derived from T cells, B-cell-depleted T cells, or PBMCs.

In the authors' workflow: Estimation of nucleated cell counts was performed using reference gene primer amplification. Sequenced by immunoSEQ multiplex PCR; TCRdb stores in-frame clones only, minus some. The V and J calls and the clone size are those of that table, but D and trimming were determined from the DNA. Of 250,000 to 350,000 clones listed, 88% are singletons. Clinical history reported by participants formed the basis on which cohorts were assigned. The trim removed 6 bases at V and 3 bases at J, leaving 3 bases unmatched. The V gene's germline CDR1 is MNHEY and CDR2 SVGAGI. The CDR3 runs to 13 residues.

The gene calls are TRBV6-5 and TRBJ2-7, with 9 nucleotides matching TRBD1. This TCR came from a woman aged 45-59 years who had recovered from COVID-19. The sample was PBMCs or T cells enriched from blood (not recorded which). CDR3 DNA sequence: TGTGCCAGCAGGCTGGACAGGGGCTACGAGCAGTACTTC. Amino acid sequence: CASRLDRGYEQYF.